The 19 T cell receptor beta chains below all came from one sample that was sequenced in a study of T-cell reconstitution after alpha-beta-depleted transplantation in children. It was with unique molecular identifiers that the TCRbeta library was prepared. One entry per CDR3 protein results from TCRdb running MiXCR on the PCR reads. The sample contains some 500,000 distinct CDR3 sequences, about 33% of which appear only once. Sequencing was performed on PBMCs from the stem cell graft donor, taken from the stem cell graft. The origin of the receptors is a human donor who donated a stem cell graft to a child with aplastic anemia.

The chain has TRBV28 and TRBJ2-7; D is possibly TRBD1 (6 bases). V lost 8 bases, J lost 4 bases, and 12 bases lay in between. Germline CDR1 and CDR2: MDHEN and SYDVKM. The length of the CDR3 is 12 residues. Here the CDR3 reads CASGTQGYEQYF. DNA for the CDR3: TGTGCCAGCGGCACGCAGGGGTACGAGCAGTACTTC.

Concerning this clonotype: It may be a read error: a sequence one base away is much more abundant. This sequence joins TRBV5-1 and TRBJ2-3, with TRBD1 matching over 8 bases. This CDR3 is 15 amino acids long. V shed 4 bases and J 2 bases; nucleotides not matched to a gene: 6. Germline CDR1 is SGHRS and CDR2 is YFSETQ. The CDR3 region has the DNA TGCGCCAGCAGCCAAGGACAGGGAACCACAGATACGCAGTATTTT. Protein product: CASSQGQGTTDTQYF.

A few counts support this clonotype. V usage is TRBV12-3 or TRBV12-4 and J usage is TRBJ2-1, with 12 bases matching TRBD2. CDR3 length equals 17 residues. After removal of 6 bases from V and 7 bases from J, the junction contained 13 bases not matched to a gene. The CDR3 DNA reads TGTGCCAGCAGCCTTACCCAGCTAGCGGGAGGGAAGAATGAGCAGTTCTTC. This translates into CASSLTQLAGGKNEQFF.

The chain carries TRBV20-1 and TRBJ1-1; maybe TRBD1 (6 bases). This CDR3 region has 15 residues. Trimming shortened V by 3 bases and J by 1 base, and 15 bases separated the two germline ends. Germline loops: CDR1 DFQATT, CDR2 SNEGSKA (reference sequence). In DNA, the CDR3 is TGCAGTGCTAGCCACGGGGGGCGGGCGAACACTGAAGCTTTCTTT. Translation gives CSASHGGRANTEAFF.

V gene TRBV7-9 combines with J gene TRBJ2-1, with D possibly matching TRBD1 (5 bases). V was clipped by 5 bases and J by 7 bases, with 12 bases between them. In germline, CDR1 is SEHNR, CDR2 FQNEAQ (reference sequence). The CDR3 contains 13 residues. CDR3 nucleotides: TGTGCCAGCAGCCCGACAGCAAAGAATGAGCAGTTCTTC. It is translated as CASSPTAKNEQFF.

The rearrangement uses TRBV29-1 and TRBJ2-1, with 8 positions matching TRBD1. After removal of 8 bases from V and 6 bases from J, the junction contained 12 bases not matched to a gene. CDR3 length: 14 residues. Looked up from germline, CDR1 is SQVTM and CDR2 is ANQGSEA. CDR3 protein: CSPDRTGSGNEQFF. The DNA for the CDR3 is TGCAGCCCGGACAGGACAGGGAGCGGCAATGAGCAGTTCTTC.

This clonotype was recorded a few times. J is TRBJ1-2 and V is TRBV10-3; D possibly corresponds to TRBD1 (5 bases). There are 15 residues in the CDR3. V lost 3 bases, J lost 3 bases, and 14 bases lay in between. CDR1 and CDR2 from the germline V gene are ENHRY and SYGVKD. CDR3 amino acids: CAISERAGTYYGYTF. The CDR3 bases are TGTGCCATCAGTGAACGGGCAGGGACTTACTATGGCTACACCTTC.

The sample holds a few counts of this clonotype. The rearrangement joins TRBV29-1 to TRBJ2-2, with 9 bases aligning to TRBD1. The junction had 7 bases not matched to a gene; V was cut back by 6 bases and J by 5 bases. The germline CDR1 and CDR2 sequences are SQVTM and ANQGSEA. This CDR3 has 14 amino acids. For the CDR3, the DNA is TGCAGCGTAGAGGGACAGGGACCTACCGGGGAGCTGTTTTTT. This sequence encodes CSVEGQGPTGELFF.

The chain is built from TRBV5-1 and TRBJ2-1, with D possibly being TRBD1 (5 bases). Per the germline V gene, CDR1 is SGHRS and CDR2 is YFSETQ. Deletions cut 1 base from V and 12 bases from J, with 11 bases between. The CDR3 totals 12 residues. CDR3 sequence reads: CASSLIQGVQFF. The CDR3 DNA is TGCGCCAGCAGCTTGATTCAAGGGGTGCAGTTCTTC.

The CDR3 sequence: CASSLASSSTEAFF. CDR3 DNA: TGTGCCAGCAGCTTAGCTAGTAGTAGCACTGAAGCTTTCTTT. J is TRBJ1-1 and V is TRBV11-1; unclear D gene. There are 14 residues in the CDR3. V shed 0 bases and J shed 4 bases, with 9 bases lying between them. The germline CDR1 and CDR2 sequences are SGHAT and FQDESV (reference sequence).

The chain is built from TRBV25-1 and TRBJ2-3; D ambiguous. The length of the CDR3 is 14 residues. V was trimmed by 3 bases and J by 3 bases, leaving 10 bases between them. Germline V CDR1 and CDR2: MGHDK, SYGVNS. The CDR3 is CASSDLRATDTQYF. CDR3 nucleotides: TGTGCCAGCAGTGATCTACGGGCGACAGATACGCAGTATTTT.

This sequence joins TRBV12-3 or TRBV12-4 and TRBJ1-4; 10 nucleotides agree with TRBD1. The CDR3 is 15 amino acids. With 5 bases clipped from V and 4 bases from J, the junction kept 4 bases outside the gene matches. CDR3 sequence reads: CASSRQGAINEKLFF. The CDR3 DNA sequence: TGTGCCAGCAGTCGACAGGGGGCCATTAATGAAAAACTGTTTTTT.

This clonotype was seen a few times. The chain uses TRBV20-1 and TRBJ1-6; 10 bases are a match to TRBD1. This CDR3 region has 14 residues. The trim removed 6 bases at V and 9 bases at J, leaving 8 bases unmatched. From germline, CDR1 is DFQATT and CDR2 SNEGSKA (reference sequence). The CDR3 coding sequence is TGCAGTGCGAGGGGACAGGGGTCGGGTTCACCCCTCCACTTT. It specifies CSARGQGSGSPLHF.

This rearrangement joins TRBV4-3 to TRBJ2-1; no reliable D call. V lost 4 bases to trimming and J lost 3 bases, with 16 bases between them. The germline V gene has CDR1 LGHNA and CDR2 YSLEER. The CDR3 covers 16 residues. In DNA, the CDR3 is TGCGCCAGCAGCCGCGGAACAGAGGCGGTCTACAATGAGCAGTTCTTC. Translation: CASSRGTEAVYNEQFF.

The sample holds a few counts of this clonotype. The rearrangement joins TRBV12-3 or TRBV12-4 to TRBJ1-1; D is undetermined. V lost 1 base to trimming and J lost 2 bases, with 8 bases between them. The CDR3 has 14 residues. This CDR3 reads CASSLVRQNTEAFF. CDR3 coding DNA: TGTGCCAGCAGTTTAGTCAGGCAAAACACTGAAGCTTTCTTT.

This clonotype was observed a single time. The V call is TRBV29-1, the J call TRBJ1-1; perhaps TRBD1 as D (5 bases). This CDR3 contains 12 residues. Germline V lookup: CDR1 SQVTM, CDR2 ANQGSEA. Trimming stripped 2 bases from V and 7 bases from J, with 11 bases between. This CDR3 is CSVERRGVEAFF. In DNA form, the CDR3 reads TGCAGCGTTGAAAGGAGGGGAGTTGAAGCTTTCTTT.

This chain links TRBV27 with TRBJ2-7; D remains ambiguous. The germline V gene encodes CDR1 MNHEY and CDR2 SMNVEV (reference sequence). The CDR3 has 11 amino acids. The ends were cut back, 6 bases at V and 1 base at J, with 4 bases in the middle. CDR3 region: CASRSSYEQYV. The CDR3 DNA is TGTGCCAGCAGGTCGTCCTACGAGCAGTACGTC.

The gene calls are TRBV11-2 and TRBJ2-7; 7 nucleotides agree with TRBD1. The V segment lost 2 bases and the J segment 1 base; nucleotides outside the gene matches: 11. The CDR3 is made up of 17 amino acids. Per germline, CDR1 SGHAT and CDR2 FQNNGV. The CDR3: CASSLSTGSHLSYEQYF. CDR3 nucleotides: TGTGCCAGCAGCTTATCGACAGGGTCCCACCTTTCCTACGAGCAGTACTTC.

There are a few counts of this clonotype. CDR3 region: CASRHSGLAGGQEQYV. DNA of the CDR3: TGTGCAAGTCGCCACTCGGGACTAGCGGGAGGACAGGAGCAGTACGTC. The chain recombines TRBV12-2 with TRBJ2-7; the D call in the table, TRBD2, was not verified against the DNA. TRBV12-2 is labeled a pseudogene. CDR3 size: 16 residues.